This entry lists 14 T cell receptor beta chains sequenced from one sample in a study of blood T cells in healthy people across ages. A second roughly 6 to 12 cycle PCR used barcoded and J-beta primers. TCRdb re-called the 5' RACE reads with MiXCR, one entry per CDR3 protein. The table has some 940,000 distinct CDR3 sequences, 25% to 35% seen once. These data also formed part of another study, on T cells of mothers and their children.

The source material was blood. Receptor source: a woman aged 35 to 49 in good health.

This clonotype was counted ten times or more. V is TRBV15 and J is TRBJ2-7, with D possibly matching TRBD1 (6 bases). Trimming shortened V by 0 bases and J by 1 base, and 10 bases separated the two germline ends. The CDR3 has 15 residues. Germline CDR1 is LNHNV and CDR2 is YYDKDF (reference sequence). The CDR3 spells CATSRDRTASYEQYF. For the CDR3, the DNA is TGTGCCACCAGCAGAGACAGGACAGCATCCTACGAGCAGTACTTC.

The chain is built from TRBV9 and TRBJ1-1; 7 positions match TRBD1. Germline V lookup: CDR1 SGDLS, CDR2 YYNGEE. The junction had 10 bases not matched to a gene; V was cut back by 5 bases and J by 6 bases. This CDR3 contains 14 residues. The CDR3 reads CASRVYDRDAEAFF. Written as DNA, the CDR3 is TGTGCCAGCAGAGTCTACGACAGGGACGCTGAAGCTTTCTTT.

The chain uses TRBV5-1 and TRBJ1-1; perhaps TRBD1 as D (6 bases). The CDR3 has 13 residues. V lost 3 bases to trimming and J lost 3 bases, with 9 bases between them. CDR1 is SGHRS and CDR2 is YFSETQ in the germline V gene. The CDR3 loop is CASSYTGYTEAFF. The DNA for the CDR3 is TGCGCCAGCAGCTATACAGGGTACACTGAAGCTTTCTTT.

CDR3 nucleotide sequence: TGTGCCAGCTCACCGGCAGCGCGCAATGAGCAGTTCTTC. Translation: CASSPAARNEQFF. The chain carries TRBV18 and TRBJ2-1; D not certain. This CDR3 spans 13 amino acids. Germline V lookup: CDR1 KGHSH, CDR2 LQKENI. The V end lost 3 bases, the J end lost 6 bases, and 9 bases lay between the germline ends.

This clonotype was found many times. The CDR3 is CASSQLVLITEYNEQFF. CDR3 sequence (DNA): TGTGCCAGCAGCCAACTAGTACTTATTACAGAATACAATGAGCAGTTCTTC. V is TRBV3-1 and J is TRBJ2-1, with unresolved D. V was clipped by 2 bases and J by 4 bases, with 18 bases between them. Germline V gene lookup returns CDR1 LGHDT and CDR2 YNNKEL (reference sequence). The CDR3 sequence is 17 residues long.

This sequence joins TRBV9 and TRBJ2-5, with a weak D call TRBD2 (6 bases). This CDR3 is 17 amino acids long. CDR1 and CDR2 from the germline V gene are SGDLS and YYNGEE. Trimming shortened V by 1 base and J by 4 bases, and 20 bases separated the two germline ends. The DNA for the CDR3 is TGTGCCAGCAGCGTATCCGGGGGAGCTTACGACGGAGAGACCCAGTACTTC. Its translation: CASSVSGGAYDGETQYF.

This chain joins TRBV20-1 and TRBJ2-5, with D maybe TRBD2 (6 bases). Deletions cut 6 bases from V and 5 bases from J, with 13 bases between. In germline, CDR1 is DFQATT, CDR2 SNEGSKA (reference sequence). This CDR3 is built from 12 residues. The CDR3 coding sequence is TGCAGTGCACGGGGACTCCTCGAGACCCAGTACTTC. This codes for CSARGLLETQYF.

This clonotype has only one observation. The chain is built from TRBV5-1 and TRBJ1-5; TRBD1 matches at 7 bases. The ends lost 5 bases at V and 2 bases at J; junction bases unmatched: 7. Germline V CDR1 and CDR2: SGHRS, YFSETQ. The CDR3 is 15 amino acids. CDR3 in DNA: TGCGCCAGCAGGCGAGGGACAGACGGCAATCAGCCCCAGCATTTT. It specifies CASRRGTDGNQPQHF.

V gene TRBV5-1 combines with J gene TRBJ1-1; D perhaps matches TRBD1 (6 bases). CDR1 and CDR2 from the germline V gene are SGHRS and YFSETQ. The V gene lost 3 bases and the J gene lost 0 bases, with 15 bases spanning the gap. The CDR3 extends over 16 amino acids. For the CDR3, the DNA is TGCGCCAGCAGCTCGGATGGGGGGCGAGTGAACACTGAAGCTTTCTTT. Its translation: CASSSDGGRVNTEAFF.

The chain carries TRBV5-1 and TRBJ2-5, with D possibly TRBD1 on 6 matching bases. This CDR3 comprises 14 residues. Trimming took off 0 bases at V and 5 bases at J, with 11 bases between the two ends. Looked up from germline, CDR1 is SGHRS and CDR2 is YFSETQ. The CDR3 loop reads CASSLDQGMETQYF. Written as DNA, the CDR3 is TGCGCCAGCAGCTTGGATCAGGGGATGGAGACCCAGTACTTC.

This clonotype was recorded at least ten times. The V call is TRBV2, the J call TRBJ2-5; D remains ambiguous. With 2 bases removed from V and 5 bases from J, the gap between germline ends came to 3 bases. Germline V CDR1 and CDR2: SNHLY, FYNNEI. The CDR3 runs to 11 residues. The CDR3 sequence: CASSEWETQYF. CDR3 nucleotide sequence: TGTGCCAGCAGTGAATGGGAGACCCAGTACTTC.

In its sample, this clonotype was seen many times. The gene calls are TRBV11-2 and TRBJ2-7, with D possibly TRBD1 on 5 matching bases. In germline, CDR1 is SGHAT, CDR2 FQNNGV. The CDR3 sequence is 15 residues long. Trimming pared 2 bases from V and 0 bases from J, leaving 11 bases between. Written as DNA, the CDR3 is TGTGCCAGCAGCTTATCCAGGGTAATCTCCTACGAGCAGTACTTC. Translation gives CASSLSRVISYEQYF.

The rearrangement uses TRBV10-3 and TRBJ2-7; 7 bases map to TRBD2. Germline V gene sequence: CDR1 ENHRY, CDR2 SYGVKD. The CDR3 is 12 amino acids. The V segment lost 10 bases and the J segment 0 bases; nucleotides outside the gene matches: 3. Here the CDR3 DNA reads TGTGCCACCGGACTAGACTCCTACGAGCAGTACTTC. It codes for CATGLDSYEQYF.

The rearrangement uses TRBV11-2 and TRBJ2-5; no clear D. Germline V gives CDR1 SGHAT, CDR2 FQNNGV. Trimming stripped 1 base from V and 5 bases from J, with 14 bases between. The CDR3 runs 15 residues. As DNA, the CDR3 is TGTGCCAGCAGCTTAGCAGGACCGCGTGGGGAGACCCAGTACTTC. This translates into CASSLAGPRGETQYF.